Sequencing of this TCR beta chain was carried out in a study of blood T cell repertoires in COVID-19 (TCRdb year 2020). Notes on the research overall: Samples covering the acute and convalescent phases of COVID-19 were provided by collaborators in the United States, Italy and Spain. The sample metadata nearly always contained a de-identified subject ID, COVID-19 status, age in years and sex. A freely available public database, intended as a resource for researchers studying the immune response to SARS-CoV-2, is where the repertoires were released. HLA class I and class II types, where available, came from metadata supplied by the sample provider rather than from assay-based typing. Deeply sampled blood TCRbeta repertoires from subjects exposed to, actively infected with, or recovered from COVID-19 were included in the dataset. The prospective study material was composed of cDNA or gDNA derived from T cells, B-cell-depleted T cells, or PBMCs. The samples were drawn from two sources: the first 160 participants of the ongoing ImmuneRACE study, and approximately 1,300 subjects contributed by 6 global collaborators. What the study reported, not specific to this receptor: The quantity of clinical and demographic metadata differed by source and by participant and was supplied without curation.

Turning to this clone: Its antigen target is currently unknown. Base qualities are not at hand, and no much larger clone is one base apart.

TCRbeta CDR3 regions were amplified from genomic DNA by means of the immunoSEQ Assay, a bias-controlled multiplex PCR. The study's own analysis went as follows. The number of nucleated cells in each sample was estimated from the amplification of reference gene primers within the assay. Sequence reads were collapsed and filtered to measure the absolute abundance of every unique TCRbeta CDR3 rearrangement. Productive Simpson clonality was computed per sample as the square root of Simpson's diversity index over productive rearrangements. TCRdb's version of the immuneACCESS table is confined to in-frame rearrangements and falls short of the full clone set. An unresolved V gene accounts for under half of the shortfall where checked; the remainder is of unknown origin. V and J calls and clone size are given by that table; D and trimming were obtained from the DNA. The sample contains over 120,000 clones, about 86% of them found a single time. Of the sample, less than 4% is held by the ten largest clones.

V is reduced by 6 bases and J by 3 bases, leaving a spacing of 12 bases between them. Taken from the germline V gene, the CDR1 and CDR2 loops are MNHEY and SVGAGI. Its CDR3 holds 14 amino acids, cysteine through phenylalanine. This entry keeps only the CDR3 DNA: 42 bases, framed from base 1. Each collaborating institution followed its own protocols to collect whole blood in K2EDTA tubes. For TCRbeta analysis, collaborators shipped samples in one of three forms: frozen whole blood, isolated PBMCs, or DNA extracted from either of those sample types. The clonotype was recovered from a woman in her fifties or sixties with acute or convalescent COVID-19. The V gene is TRBV6-5 and the J gene is TRBJ1-3; the D gene is perhaps TRBD1, from 5 matching bases. The specimen was peripheral blood. The base sequence is TGTGCCAGCAGACCTGGGCAGGGTGGAAACACCATATATTTT. The encoded protein is CASRPGQGGNTIYF.